Below, 17 T cell receptor beta chains from the same sample are listed, as sequenced in a study of T cell responses to AZD1222 COVID-19 vaccine. Clones were read by immunoSEQ multiplex PCR, and TCRdb kept only the in-frame ones, dropping some. Of approximately 120,000 clones detected, around 87% appear once; the ten largest clones hold over 9.5%. The input for sequencing was peripheral blood, taken on day 0 of AZD1222 vaccination. The source is an adult in good health.

V is TRBV7-8 and J is TRBJ2-7; perhaps TRBD2 as D (5 bases). Germline values: CDR1 SGHVS, CDR2 FQNEAQ. Trimming took off 2 bases at V and 4 bases at J, with 9 bases between the two ends. This CDR3 is 13 amino acids long. In nucleotides, the CDR3 is TGTGCCAGCAGCTTACTAGCTGAATACGAGCAGTACTTC. Residues: CASSLLAEYEQYF.

This clone was seen a single time. This chain links TRBV13 with TRBJ1-1; possibly TRBD1 for D (5 bases). The ends were cut back, 3 bases at V and 5 bases at J, with 13 bases in the middle. Looked up from germline, CDR1 is PRHDT and CDR2 is FYEKMQ (reference sequence). The CDR3 length is 14 residues. The CDR3 nucleotides read TGTGCCAGCAGCTTCGGACATCGGGGGACTGAAGCTTTCTTT. It is translated as CASSFGHRGTEAFF. The full variable domain, with the rest looked up from reference TRBV13 and TRBJ1-1, is AAGVIQSPRHLIKEKRETATLKCYPIPRHDTVYWYQQGPGQDPQFLISFYEKMQSDKGSIPDRFSAQQFSDYHSELNMSSLELGDSALYFCASSFGHRGTEAFFGQGTRLTVV.

The chain recombines TRBV9 with TRBJ2-3, with D perhaps matching TRBD2 (6 bases). Trimming removed 3 bases at V and 4 bases at J, with 9 bases between. From germline, CDR1 is SGDLS and CDR2 YYNGEE. The CDR3 runs to 13 residues. The CDR3 spells CASSGSGADTQYF. The CDR3 DNA sequence: TGTGCCAGCAGCGGCTCGGGGGCAGATACGCAGTATTTT.

The chain couples TRBV18 to TRBJ2-1, with D maybe TRBD2 (6 bases). This CDR3 region has 15 residues. V was pared by 5 bases and J by 0 bases, with 11 bases between. The germline CDR1 and CDR2 sequences are KGHSH and LQKENI. CDR3 in DNA: TGTGCCAGCTCAGGAGGGGCCAGCTCCTACAATGAGCAGTTCTTC. It encodes CASSGGASSYNEQFF. The whole variable domain, filled in from reference TRBV18 and TRBJ2-1, reads NAGVMQNPRHLVRRRGQEARLRCSPMKGHSHVYWYRQLPEEGLKFMVYLQKENIIDESGMPKERFSAEFPKEGPSILRIQQVVRGDSAAYFCASSGGASSYNEQFFGPGTRLTVL.

This chain connects TRBV2 to TRBJ2-7, with D possibly matching TRBD2 (6 bases). The V gene lost 3 bases and the J gene lost 2 bases, with 14 bases spanning the gap. Germline V lookup: CDR1 SNHLY, CDR2 FYNNEI. This CDR3 spans 15 amino acids. The CDR3 loop reads CASSDQRRGPYEQYF. The CDR3 DNA follows: TGTGCCAGCAGTGACCAGCGGAGGGGTCCCTACGAGCAGTACTTC. Variable domain in full (rest from reference TRBV2 and TRBJ2-7): EPEVTQTPSHQVTQMGQEVILRCVPISNHLYFYWYRQILGQKVEFLVSFYNNEISEKSEIFDDQFSVERPDGSNFTLKIRSTKLEDSAMYFCASSDQRRGPYEQYFGPGTRLTVT.

V usage is TRBV2 and J usage is TRBJ2-7; D is perhaps TRBD2 (5 bases). V dropped 3 bases and J dropped 4 bases, with 7 bases sitting between them. Germline CDR1 reads SNHLY; CDR2 reads FYNNEI. This CDR3 is 12 amino acids long. CDR3 sequence (DNA): TGTGCCAGCAGTGAGTCGGGATACGAGCAGTACTTC. As protein: CASSESGYEQYF.

This chain uses TRBV28 with TRBJ1-1; 7 positions agree with TRBD1. V shed 6 bases, J shed 5 bases, and the junction held 3 bases outside the gene matches. This CDR3 comprises 12 residues. Germline V gives CDR1 MDHEN, CDR2 SYDVKM. The CDR3: CASSVGQTEAFF. CDR3 bases: TGTGCCAGCAGCGTGGGACAGACTGAAGCTTTCTTT.

The chain has TRBV6-5 and TRBJ1-2, with a tentative D call TRBD1 (6 bases). Trimming removed 1 base from V and 5 bases from J, with 17 bases in between. This CDR3 contains 16 residues. Germline loops: CDR1 MNHEY, CDR2 SVGAGI. CDR3 nucleotide sequence: TGTGCCAGCAGTTACTGGGCAGGGGCCACGAATTATGGCTACACCTTC. Translating gives CASSYWAGATNYGYTF.

V gene TRBV3-1 (or the pseudogene TRBV3-2) combines with J gene TRBJ2-2; 9 bases fit TRBD1. The CDR3 runs 16 residues. V shed 8 bases and J 3 bases; nucleotides not matched to a gene: 10. Germline V gives CDR1 LGHDT, CDR2 YNNKEL (reference sequence). CDR3 region: CASAFDRGAYTGELFF. The CDR3 DNA reads as TGTGCCAGCGCTTTCGACAGGGGGGCGTACACCGGGGAGCTGTTTTTT.

V and J are TRBV9 and TRBJ2-1, with TRBD2 as a possible D gene (6 bases). Trimming cost V 4 bases and J 2 bases, with 10 bases left between them. This CDR3 contains 14 residues. Germline V gene lookup returns CDR1 SGDLS and CDR2 YYNGEE. The CDR3 loop reads CASSPRLAYNEQFF. As DNA, the CDR3 is TGTGCCAGCAGCCCCAGACTAGCCTACAATGAGCAGTTCTTC.

The rearrangement links TRBV7-9 to TRBJ2-7; maybe TRBD2 (6 bases). In germline, CDR1 is SEHNR, CDR2 FQNEAQ (reference sequence). The germline V and J ends were trimmed by 4 bases and 1 base, with 11 bases remaining between them. This CDR3 spans 14 amino acids. In DNA, the CDR3 is TGTGCCAGCAGCTCGGGAGAGGAGTCCTACGAGCAGTACTTC. As protein: CASSSGEESYEQYF.

The chain recombines TRBV5-1 with TRBJ1-1; D is unresolved. The CDR3 contains 13 residues. V lost 7 bases to trimming and J lost 1 base, with 11 bases between them. Germline CDR1 is SGHRS and CDR2 is YFSETQ. The CDR3 region is CASQTDGNTEAFF. CDR3 nucleotides: TGCGCCAGCCAAACCGACGGGAACACTGAAGCTTTCTTT.

The chain combines TRBV27 with TRBJ2-1; 7 bases agree with TRBD2. The germline V gene encodes CDR1 MNHEY and CDR2 SMNVEV (reference sequence). The V segment lost 2 bases and the J segment 6 bases; nucleotides outside the gene matches: 4. The CDR3 covers 14 residues. For the CDR3, the DNA is TGTGCCAGCAGTTTAGGGGGGGAGGGCAATGAGCAGTTCTTC. Protein sequence: CASSLGGEGNEQFF.

This clone was observed a few times. J is TRBJ1-2 and V is TRBV28; unclear D gene. In germline, CDR1 is MDHEN, CDR2 SYDVKM. The CDR3 is made up of 13 amino acids. V lost 6 bases, J lost 0 bases, and 8 bases lay in between. Written as DNA, the CDR3 is TGTGCCAGCAGACCCGGGCCTAACTATGGCTACACCTTC. It translates to CASRPGPNYGYTF.

The DNA for the CDR3 is TGCAGTGCTAGTGGACAGGGAAATTCACCCCTCCACTTT. This gives the protein CSASGQGNSPLHF. The chain is built from TRBV20-1 and TRBJ1-6, with TRBD1 identical over 8 bases. The CDR3 totals 13 residues. The V gene's germline CDR1 is DFQATT and CDR2 SNEGSKA (reference sequence). The V segment lost 3 bases and the J segment 7 bases; nucleotides outside the gene matches: 2.

In its sample, this clone was seen once. This chain links TRBV6-2 or TRBV6-3 with TRBJ1-1, with D unclear. Germline-derived CDR1 and CDR2 are MNHEY and SVGEGT. V was clipped by 6 bases and J by 1 base, with 12 bases between them. There are 14 residues in the CDR3. The CDR3 coding sequence is TGTGCCAGCAGCCCTCGCGCAGGGAACACTGAAGCTTTCTTT. It specifies CASSPRAGNTEAFF.

The chain couples TRBV12-3 or TRBV12-4 to TRBJ1-5, with D uncertain. V was cut by 3 bases and J by 10 bases, with 13 bases left in between. CDR3 length: 13 amino acids. CDR3 bases: TGTGCCAGCAGTTTTTCCTCGCAGGCCCCCCAGCATTTT. Translated: CASSFSSQAPQHF.